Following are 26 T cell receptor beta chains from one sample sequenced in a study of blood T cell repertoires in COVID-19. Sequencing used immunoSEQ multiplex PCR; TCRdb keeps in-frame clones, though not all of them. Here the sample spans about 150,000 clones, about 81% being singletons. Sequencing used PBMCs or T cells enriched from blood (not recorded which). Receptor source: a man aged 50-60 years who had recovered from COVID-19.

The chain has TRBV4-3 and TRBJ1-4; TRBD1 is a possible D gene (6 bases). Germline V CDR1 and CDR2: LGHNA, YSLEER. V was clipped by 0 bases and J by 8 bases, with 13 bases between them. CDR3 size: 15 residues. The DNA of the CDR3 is TGCGCCAGCAGCCAAGACAGGGGCTCAGGGGAAAAACTGTTTTTT. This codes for CASSQDRGSGEKLFF.

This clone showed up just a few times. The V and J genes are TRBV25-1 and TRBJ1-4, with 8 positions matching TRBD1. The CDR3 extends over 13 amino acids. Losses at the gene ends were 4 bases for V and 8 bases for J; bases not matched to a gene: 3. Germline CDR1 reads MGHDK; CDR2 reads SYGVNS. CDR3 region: CASSGTGREKLFF. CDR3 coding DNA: TGTGCCAGCAGTGGGACAGGGCGGGAAAAACTGTTTTTT.

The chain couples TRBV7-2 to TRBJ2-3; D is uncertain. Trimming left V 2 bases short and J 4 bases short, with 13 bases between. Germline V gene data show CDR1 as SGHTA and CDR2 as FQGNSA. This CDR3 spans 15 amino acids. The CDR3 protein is CASSLLGRSADTQYF. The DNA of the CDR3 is TGTGCCAGCAGCTTATTAGGCCGGAGCGCAGATACGCAGTATTTT.

CDR3 sequence: CASSLEGLAGGLVTQYF. CDR3 nucleotide sequence: TGTGCCAGCAGCTTAGAGGGACTAGCGGGGGGCTTGGTTACGCAGTATTTT. The chain recombines TRBV7-3 with TRBJ2-3, with 15 nucleotides matching TRBD2. V was clipped by 2 bases and J by 8 bases; unmatched bases: 8. CDR3 length equals 17 residues. Looked up from germline, CDR1 is SGHTA and CDR2 is FQGTGA.

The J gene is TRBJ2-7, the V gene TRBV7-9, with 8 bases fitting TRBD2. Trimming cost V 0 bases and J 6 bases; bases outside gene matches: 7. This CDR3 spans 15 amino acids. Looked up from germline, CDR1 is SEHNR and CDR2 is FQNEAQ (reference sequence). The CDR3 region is CASSLAGRLAGEQYF. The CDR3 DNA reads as TGTGCCAGCAGCTTAGCAGGCAGGCTAGCGGGCGAGCAGTACTTC.

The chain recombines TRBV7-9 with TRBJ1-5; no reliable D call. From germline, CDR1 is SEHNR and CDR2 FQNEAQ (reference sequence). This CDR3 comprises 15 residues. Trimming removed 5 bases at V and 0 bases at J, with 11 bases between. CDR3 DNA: TGTGCCAGCAGCGCTATTTTAGATAGCAATCAGCCCCAGCATTTT. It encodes CASSAILDSNQPQHF.

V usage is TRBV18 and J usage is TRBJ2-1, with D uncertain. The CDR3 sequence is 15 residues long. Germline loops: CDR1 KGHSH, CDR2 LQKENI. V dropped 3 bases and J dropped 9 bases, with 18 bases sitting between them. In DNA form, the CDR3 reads TGTGCCAGCTCACCGTCAGAACCGAGGTCGGGTGAGCAGTTCTTC. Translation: CASSPSEPRSGEQFF.

The CDR3 protein is CASSTGRGASNEKLFF. The CDR3 DNA follows: TGTGCCAGCAGTACAGGCCGGGGGGCCAGTAATGAAAAACTGTTTTTT. The rearrangement uses TRBV7-9 and TRBJ1-4; maybe TRBD1 (6 bases). Germline V gene sequence: CDR1 SEHNR, CDR2 FQNEAQ (reference sequence). This CDR3 is 16 amino acids long. Trimming left V 6 bases short and J 4 bases short, with 18 bases between.

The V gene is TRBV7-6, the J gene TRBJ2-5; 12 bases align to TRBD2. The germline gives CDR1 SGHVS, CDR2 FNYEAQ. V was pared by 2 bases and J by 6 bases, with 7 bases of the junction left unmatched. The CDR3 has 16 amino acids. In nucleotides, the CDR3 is TGTGCCAGCAGCTTAACGACTAGCGGGGGAGGGCAGACCCAGTACTTC. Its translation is CASSLTTSGGGQTQYF.

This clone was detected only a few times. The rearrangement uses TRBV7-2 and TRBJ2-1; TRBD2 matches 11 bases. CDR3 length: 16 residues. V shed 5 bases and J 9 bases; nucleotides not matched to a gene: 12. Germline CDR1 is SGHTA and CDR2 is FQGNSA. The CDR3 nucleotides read TGTGCCAGCAGCAAACTTAGCGGGGGGGCCCCCACTGAGCAGTTCTTC. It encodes CASSKLSGGAPTEQFF.

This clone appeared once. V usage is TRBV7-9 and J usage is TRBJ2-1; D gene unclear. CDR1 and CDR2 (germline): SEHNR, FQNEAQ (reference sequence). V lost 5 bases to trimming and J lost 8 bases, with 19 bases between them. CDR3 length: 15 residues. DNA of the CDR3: TGTGCCAGCAGCCTCCGCGATGGTCCCGTGGATGAGCAGTTCTTC. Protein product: CASSLRDGPVDEQFF.

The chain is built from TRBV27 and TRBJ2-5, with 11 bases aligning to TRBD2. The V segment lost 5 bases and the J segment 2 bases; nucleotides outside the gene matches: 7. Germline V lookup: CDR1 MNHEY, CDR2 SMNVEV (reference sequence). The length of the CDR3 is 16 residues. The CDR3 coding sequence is TGTGCCAGCAGTACCCGACTAGCGGGAACACAAGAGACCCAGTACTTC. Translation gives CASSTRLAGTQETQYF.

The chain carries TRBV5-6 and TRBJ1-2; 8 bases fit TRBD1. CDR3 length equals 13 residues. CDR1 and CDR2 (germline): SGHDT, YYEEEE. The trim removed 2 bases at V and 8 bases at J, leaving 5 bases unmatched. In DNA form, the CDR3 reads TGTGCCAGCAGCTTTGGACAGGGAAGCGGCTACACCTTC. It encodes CASSFGQGSGYTF.

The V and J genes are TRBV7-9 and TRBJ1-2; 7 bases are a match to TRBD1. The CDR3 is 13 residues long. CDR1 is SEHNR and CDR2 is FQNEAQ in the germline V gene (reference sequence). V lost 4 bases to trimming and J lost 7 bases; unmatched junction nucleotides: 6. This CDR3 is CASSSSGTAGYTF. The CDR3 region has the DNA TGTGCCAGCAGCTCATCGGGGACAGCTGGCTACACCTTC.

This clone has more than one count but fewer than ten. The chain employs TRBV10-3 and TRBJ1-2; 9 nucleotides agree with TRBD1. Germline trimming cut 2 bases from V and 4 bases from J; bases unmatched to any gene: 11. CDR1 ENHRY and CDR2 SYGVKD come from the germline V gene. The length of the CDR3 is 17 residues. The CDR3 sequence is CAISENTGTGLSYGYTF. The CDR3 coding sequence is TGTGCCATCAGTGAGAACACCGGGACAGGGCTCTCCTATGGCTACACCTTC.

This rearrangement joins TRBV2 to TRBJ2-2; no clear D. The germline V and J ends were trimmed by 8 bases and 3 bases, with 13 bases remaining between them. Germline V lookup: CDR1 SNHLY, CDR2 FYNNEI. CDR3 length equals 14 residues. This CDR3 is CASAGQTHTGELFF. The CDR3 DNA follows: TGTGCCAGCGCTGGGCAGACCCACACCGGGGAGCTGTTTTTT.

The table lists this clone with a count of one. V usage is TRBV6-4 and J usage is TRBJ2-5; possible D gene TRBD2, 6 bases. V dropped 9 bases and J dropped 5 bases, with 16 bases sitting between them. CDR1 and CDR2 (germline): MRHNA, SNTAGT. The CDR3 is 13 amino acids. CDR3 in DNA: TGTGCCAGTGCGCGGGATCAGGGTGAGACCCAGTACTTC. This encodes CASARDQGETQYF.

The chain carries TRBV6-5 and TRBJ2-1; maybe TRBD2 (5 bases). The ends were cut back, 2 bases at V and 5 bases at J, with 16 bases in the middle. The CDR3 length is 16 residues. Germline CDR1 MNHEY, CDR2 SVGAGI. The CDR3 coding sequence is TGTGCCAGCAGTTACGATGAAGGGTCCGGGGACAATGAGCAGTTCTTC. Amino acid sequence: CASSYDEGSGDNEQFF.

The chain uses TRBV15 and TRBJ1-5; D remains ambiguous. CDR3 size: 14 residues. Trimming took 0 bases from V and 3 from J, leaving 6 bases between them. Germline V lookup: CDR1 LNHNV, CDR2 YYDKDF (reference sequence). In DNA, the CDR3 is TGTGCCACCAGCAGAGATCCTTTCAATCAGCCCCAGCATTTT. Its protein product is CATSRDPFNQPQHF.

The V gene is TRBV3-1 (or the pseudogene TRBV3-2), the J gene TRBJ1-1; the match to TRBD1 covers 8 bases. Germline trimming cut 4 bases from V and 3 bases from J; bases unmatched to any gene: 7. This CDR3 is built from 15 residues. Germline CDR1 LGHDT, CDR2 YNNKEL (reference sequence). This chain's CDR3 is CASSPGQGWYTEAFF. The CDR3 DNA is TGTGCCAGCAGCCCAGGACAGGGCTGGTACACTGAAGCTTTCTTT.

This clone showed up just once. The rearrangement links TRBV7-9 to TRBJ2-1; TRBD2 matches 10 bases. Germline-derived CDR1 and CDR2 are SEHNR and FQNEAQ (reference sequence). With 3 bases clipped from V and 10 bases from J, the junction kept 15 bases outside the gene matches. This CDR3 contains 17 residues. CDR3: CASSLGPASGGLGEQFF. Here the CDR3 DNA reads TGTGCCAGCAGCTTGGGGCCAGCTAGCGGGGGCCTTGGGGAGCAGTTCTTC.

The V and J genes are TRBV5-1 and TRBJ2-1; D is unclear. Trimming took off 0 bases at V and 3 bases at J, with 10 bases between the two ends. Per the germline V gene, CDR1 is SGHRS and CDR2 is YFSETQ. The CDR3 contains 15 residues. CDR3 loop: CASSLVPGLYNEQFF. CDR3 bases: TGCGCCAGCAGCTTGGTCCCAGGTCTCTACAATGAGCAGTTCTTC.

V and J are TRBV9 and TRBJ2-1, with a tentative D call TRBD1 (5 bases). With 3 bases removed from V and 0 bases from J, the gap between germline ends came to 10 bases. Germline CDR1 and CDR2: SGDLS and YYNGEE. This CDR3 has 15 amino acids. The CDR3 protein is CASSDTGNSYNEQFF. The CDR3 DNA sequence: TGTGCCAGCAGCGATACAGGTAACTCCTACAATGAGCAGTTCTTC.

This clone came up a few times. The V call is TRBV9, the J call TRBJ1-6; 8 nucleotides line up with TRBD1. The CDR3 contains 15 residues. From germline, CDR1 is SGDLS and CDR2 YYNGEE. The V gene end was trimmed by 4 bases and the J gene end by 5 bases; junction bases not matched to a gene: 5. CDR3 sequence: CASSSSGQDNSPLHF. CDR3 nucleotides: TGTGCCAGCAGCTCCTCGGGACAGGATAATTCACCCCTCCACTTT.

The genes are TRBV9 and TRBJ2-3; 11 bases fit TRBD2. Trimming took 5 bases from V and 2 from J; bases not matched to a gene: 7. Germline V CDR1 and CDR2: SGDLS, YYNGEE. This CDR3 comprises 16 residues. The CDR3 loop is CASSGTSGGFTDTQYF. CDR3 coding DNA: TGTGCCAGCAGTGGTACTAGCGGGGGATTCACAGATACGCAGTATTTT.

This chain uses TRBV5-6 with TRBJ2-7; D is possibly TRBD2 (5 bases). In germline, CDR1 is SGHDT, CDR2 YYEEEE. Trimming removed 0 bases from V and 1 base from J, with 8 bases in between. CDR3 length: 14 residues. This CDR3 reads CASSLAGRSYEQYF. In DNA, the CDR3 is TGTGCCAGCAGCTTGGCGGGAAGGTCCTACGAGCAGTACTTC.